There are many counts of the clone carrying this TCR beta chain. Its antigen is not identified. The source of the sample is a study of regulatory T cells in long-lasting Graves disease. Study-wide results and limits: Persistent Graves' cases showed lower TCR diversity than newly diagnosed cases.

Building the TCR beta libraries relied on iRepertoire HTBI primers, and CDR3 regions underwent Arm-PCR. MiXCR was run by TCRdb on the multiplex PCR reads, yielding one entry per CDR3 protein. The data contain under 700,000 distinct CDR3 sequences, about 16% of them seen just once; the ten biggest clones take up roughly 25%. Germline CDR1 reads SGHAT; CDR2 reads FQDESV (reference sequence). Trimming pared 0 bases from V and 8 bases from J, leaving 15 bases between. The CDR3 contains 15 residues. As for time point: newly diagnosed GD, antithyroid drugs for less than 3 months. PBMC-extracted RNA yielded the TCR library. This sample also belongs to another study, concerning T cells in Graves' hyperthyroidism and ophthalmopathy. This second study notes: Exclusion of patients followed from uncontrolled infection, other autoimmune disease, pregnancy or lactation. Researchers ran a first-round RT-PCR on the TCR CDR3 using the HTBI primer set.

Sequenced material: peripheral blood mononuclear cells (PBMCs), taken at new diagnosis, from a patient treated with antithyroid drugs. The V and J genes are TRBV11-1 and TRBJ2-3; D gene unclear. This TCR was sampled from a woman aged 35-60 years with Graves disease. This CDR3 is CASSLASNVRITQYF. For the CDR3, the DNA is TGTGCCAGCAGCTTAGCCTCTAACGTCCGAATTACGCAGTATTTT.